These 17 T cell receptor beta chains were sequenced from one sample in a study of monozygotic twins with inflammatory bowel disease. No DNA is given; TCRdb re-called the 5' RACE reads and lists each CDR3 protein once. There are roughly 100,000 distinct CDR3 sequences in the sample, with 1.5% to 2% held by the top ten. Material: blood. These receptors originate from a human donor with ulcerative colitis or Crohn's disease, or a healthy co-twin of an affected twin (not recorded which).

The chain uses TRBV5-1 and TRBJ1-2; TCRdb indicates TRBD1, and absent DNA this call remains unverified. There are 14 residues in the CDR3. Germline V CDR1 and CDR2: SGHRS, YFSETQ. The CDR3 loop is CASSLAGGGLGYTF.

The V call is TRBV20-1, the J call TRBJ2-1. CDR3 length: 15 amino acids. Germline CDR1 DFQATT, CDR2 SNEGSKA (reference sequence). The CDR3: CSVKERGNSYNEQFF.

This sequence joins TRBV4-3 and TRBJ1-6; absent DNA, TCRdb's TRBD1 call cannot be checked. Germline-derived CDR1 and CDR2 are LGHNA and YSLEER. This CDR3 has 13 residues. CDR3 amino acids: CASSLVPGSPLHF.

The rearrangement joins TRBV5-1 to TRBJ2-2; the TCRdb D gene call, TRBD2, has no DNA to confirm it. Germline-derived CDR1 and CDR2 are SGHRS and YFSETQ. The CDR3 is 16 amino acids. The chain's CDR3 is CASSPGLASYTGELFF.

The chain carries TRBV10-3 and TRBJ2-3; the TCRdb call, TRBD2, lacks DNA for checking. The CDR3 contains 16 residues. From germline, CDR1 is ENHRY and CDR2 SYGVKD. The CDR3 here is CAISELAGGPSDTQYF.

The chain combines TRBV7-6 with TRBJ2-1; TCRdb proposes TRBD2, but this gene call is untestable without DNA. This CDR3 is 18 amino acids long. Germline CDR1 reads SGHVS; CDR2 reads FNYEAQ. CDR3 sequence: CASSLAYGWSSRSNEQFF. The complete variable domain, with remaining parts taken from reference TRBV7-6 and TRBJ2-1, reads GAGVSQSPRYKVTKRGQDVALRCDPISGHVSLYWYRQALGQGPEFLTYFNYEAQQDKSGLPNDRFSAERPEGSISTLTIQRTEQRDSAMYRCASSLAYGWSSRSNEQFFGPGTRLTVL.

This chain uses TRBV24-1 with TRBJ2-1; TCRdb selects TRBD1, and the lack of DNA leaves this call unchecked. The germline gives CDR1 KGHDR, CDR2 SFDVKD. The CDR3 contains 14 residues. The CDR3: CATIPGQGYAEQFF.

V is TRBV9 and J is TRBJ2-7. This CDR3 spans 13 amino acids. Per germline, CDR1 SGDLS and CDR2 YYNGEE. This CDR3 is CASSVGGLHEQYF.

V is TRBV5-1 and J is TRBJ2-5; TCRdb reports TRBD1, a call that lacks DNA to check it against. Germline-derived CDR1 and CDR2 are SGHRS and YFSETQ. The CDR3 is made up of 16 amino acids. CDR3 loop: CASSLGLGAVQETQYF.

This sequence joins TRBV27 and TRBJ2-5; as DNA is missing, the TRBD2 call by TCRdb cannot be tested. The CDR3 is 15 amino acids. The germline gives CDR1 MNHEY, CDR2 SMNVEV (reference sequence). The CDR3 reads CASSLWTGRQETQYF.

The gene calls are TRBV15 and TRBJ2-3; TCRdb indicates TRBD2, and absent DNA this call remains unverified. This CDR3 region has 15 residues. Germline V gene sequence: CDR1 LNHNV, CDR2 YYDKDF (reference sequence). This CDR3 is CATAGVGGGKDTQYF.

V and J are TRBV19 and TRBJ2-5; the D call from TCRdb, TRBD1, cannot be confirmed without DNA. This CDR3 has 15 amino acids. Germline V CDR1 and CDR2: LNHDA, SQIVND (reference sequence). CDR3 sequence: CASSQTGTAQETQYF.

V gene TRBV5-1 combines with J gene TRBJ2-7; there is no DNA to check the TCRdb D call of TRBD2. CDR1 and CDR2 from the germline V gene are SGHRS and YFSETQ. The CDR3 length is 16 residues. CDR3 residues: CASSLGTSGNVYEQYF.

This chain joins TRBV7-2 and TRBJ1-5; TCRdb lists TRBD1, though no DNA is available to test this call. Germline V gives CDR1 SGHTA, CDR2 FQGNSA. The CDR3 is 17 residues long. The CDR3 reads CASSLALDRYSNQPQHF. Looking up the rest from reference TRBV7-2 and TRBJ1-5 gives the full variable domain: GAGVSQSPSNKVTEKGKDVELRCDPISGHTALYWYRQSLGQGLEFLIYFQGNSAPDKSGLPSDRFSAERTGGSVSTLTIQRTQQEDSAVYLCASSLALDRYSNQPQHFGDGTRLSIL.

This chain joins TRBV5-6 and TRBJ2-5; TCRdb outputs TRBD1, but without DNA this stays unchecked. This CDR3 has 14 amino acids. Per the germline V gene, CDR1 is SGHDT and CDR2 is YYEEEE. The CDR3: CASSSTGARETQYF.

The rearrangement links TRBV27 to TRBJ2-7. CDR1 is MNHEY and CDR2 is SMNVEV in the germline V gene (reference sequence). The CDR3 runs to 13 residues. CDR3 amino acids: CASSFGGYYEQYF.

The V gene is TRBV5-6, the J gene TRBJ1-1. CDR1 SGHDT and CDR2 YYEEEE come from the germline V gene. CDR3 length equals 19 residues. CDR3 sequence reads: CASSPDWKRNQFRGAEAFF.